The clone carrying this T cell receptor (beta chain) was seen a few times. Per the germline V gene, CDR1 is LGHNT and CDR2 is FRNRAP. J was trimmed by 0 bases and V by 0 bases; bases with no gene match: 13. This CDR3 contains 19 residues. This entry is derived from a study of OX40 agonist ivuxolimab in advanced cancers. Using immunoSEQ multiplex PCR, the repertoire was profiled, and TCRdb retains in-frame clones only, with some absent. In the table there are about 20,000 clones, around three quarters of which are singletons. The material sequenced was CD4+ or CD8+ T cells sorted from blood, taken in a trial of the OX40 agonist ivuxolimab. The chain links TRBV12-5 to TRBJ1-1; 7 bases fit TRBD1. The origin of this receptor is an adult with an advanced solid tumor such as melanoma, head and neck, liver or kidney cancer. In nucleotides, the CDR3 is TGTGCTAGTGGTTTGGTCCGGACAGGCTCCGATGGGTTGAACACTGAAGCTTTCTTT. Translation: CASGLVRTGSDGLNTEAFF.